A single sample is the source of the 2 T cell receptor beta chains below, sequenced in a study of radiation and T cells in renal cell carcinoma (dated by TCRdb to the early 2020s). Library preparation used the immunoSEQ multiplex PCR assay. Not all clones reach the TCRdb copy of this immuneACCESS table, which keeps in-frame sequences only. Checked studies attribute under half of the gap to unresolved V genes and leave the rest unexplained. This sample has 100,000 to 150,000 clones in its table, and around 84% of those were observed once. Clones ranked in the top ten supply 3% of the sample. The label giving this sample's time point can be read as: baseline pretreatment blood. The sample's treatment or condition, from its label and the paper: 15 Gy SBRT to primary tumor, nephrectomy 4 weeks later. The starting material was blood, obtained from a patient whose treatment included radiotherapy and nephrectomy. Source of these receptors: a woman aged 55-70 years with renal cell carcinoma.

The CDR3, as DNA: TGTGCCAGCAGCGTAGGTTCGGAGAACACTGAAGCTTTCTTT. Translating it yields CASSVGSENTEAFF. The chain has TRBV9 and TRBJ1-1; D remains unclear. Germline V lookup: CDR1 SGDLS, CDR2 YYNGEE. The CDR3 spans 14 residues. Trimming shortened V by 0 bases and J by 1 base, and 7 bases separated the two germline ends.

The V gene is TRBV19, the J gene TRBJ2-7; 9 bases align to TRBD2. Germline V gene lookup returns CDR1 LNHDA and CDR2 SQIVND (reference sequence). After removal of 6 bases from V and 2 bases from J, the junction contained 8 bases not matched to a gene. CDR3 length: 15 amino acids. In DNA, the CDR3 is TGTGCCAGTAGAAGGGGGGCTAGCGGGACCTACGAGCAGTACTTC. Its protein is CASRRGASGTYEQYF.